The clone carrying this T cell receptor beta chain was counted once. Time point meaning: pre-sensitization, week 0. Treatment here: therapeutic diphenylcyclopropenone sensitization with weekly scalp DPC. The data belong to a study of human T cells and chemical hapten exposure. In TCRdb, the RACE reads were re-called with MiXCR into one record per CDR3 protein. The table has approximately 180,000 distinct CDR3 sequences, 25% to 35% seen once. The J segment lost 6 bases and the V segment lost 1 base, leaving 7 bases of the junction unmatched. Germline lookup yields CDR1 SEHNR and CDR2 FQNEAQ (reference sequence). This CDR3 comprises 16 residues.

The material sequenced was whole blood, taken in connection with sensitization to the hapten diphenylcyclopropenone (DPC). The chain has TRBV7-9 and TRBJ2-3; TRBD2 matches at 10 bases. The origin of this receptor is a woman aged 25 to 39 with alopecia areata. Some clones in this sample may be carry-over from other donors' samples. CDR3 protein: CASSLGAGTSADTQYF. CDR3 nucleotide sequence: TGTGCCAGCAGCTTAGGGGCCGGGACTAGCGCGGATACGCAGTATTTT.